This passage covers 14 T cell receptor beta chains from one sample sequenced in a study of radiotherapy plus CTLA-4 blockade in lung cancer. The data were produced by immunoSEQ multiplex PCR, yet TCRdb's version contains in-frame clones alone and is incomplete. Of 48,000 or so clones listed, about four fifths are singletons. The source was peripheral blood, collected from a patient treated with radiotherapy plus ipilimumab. Every receptor here comes from a human donor with non-small cell lung cancer whose response to radiotherapy plus ipilimumab could not be evaluated.

The CDR3 spells CASSLRLAGGNEQFF. Here the CDR3 DNA reads TGTGCCAGCAGTCTTAGACTAGCGGGAGGTAATGAGCAGTTCTTC. The chain joins TRBV28 to TRBJ2-1, with TRBD2 identical over 13 bases. CDR1 is MDHEN and CDR2 is SYDVKM in the germline V gene. CDR3 length equals 15 residues. V lost 5 bases, J lost 7 bases, and 5 bases stayed unmatched.

The chain joins TRBV7-2 to TRBJ1-4, with 9 bases lining up with TRBD1. CDR3 length: 14 residues. Germline V gene lookup returns CDR1 SGHTA and CDR2 FQGNSA. V gave up 5 bases and J gave up 7 bases; unmatched junction bases: 5. CDR3 sequence reads: CASSMRQGVEKLFF. The CDR3 nucleotides are TGTGCCAGCAGCATGAGACAGGGGGTTGAAAAACTGTTTTTT.

This chain connects TRBV7-9 to TRBJ1-5; 10 bases agree with TRBD1. Germline V gene sequence: CDR1 SEHNR, CDR2 FQNEAQ (reference sequence). J gave up 3 bases and V 5 bases, and 13 bases lay outside the gene matches. There are 18 residues in the CDR3. The CDR3 DNA reads as TGTGCCAGCAGCGGGGAACCCGGGACAGGGGCATACAATCAGCCCCAGCATTTT. This codes for CASSGEPGTGAYNQPQHF. The full variable domain, its missing parts supplied by reference TRBV7-9 and TRBJ1-5, is DTGVSQNPRHKITKRGQNVTFRCDPISEHNRLYWYRQTLGQGPEFLTYFQNEAQLEKSRLLSDRFSAERPKGSFSTLEIQRTEQGDSAMYLCASSGEPGTGAYNQPQHFGDGTRLSIL.

This chain connects TRBV29-1 to TRBJ1-1, with 7 bases lining up with TRBD1. CDR3 length: 12 residues. The trim removed 5 bases at V and 6 bases at J, leaving 6 bases unmatched. Germline assignment: CDR1 SQVTM and CDR2 ANQGSEA. For the CDR3, the DNA is TGCAGCGTTTTTGACAGGGCGCCTGAAGCTTTCTTT. It specifies CSVFDRAPEAFF. The whole variable domain, filled in from reference TRBV29-1 and TRBJ1-1, reads SAVISQKPSRDICQRGTSLTIQCQVDSQVTMMFWYRQQPGQSLTLIATANQGSEATYESGFVIDKFPISRPNLTFSTLTVSNMSPEDSSIYLCSVFDRAPEAFFGQGTRLTVV.

The genes are TRBV5-1 and TRBJ2-3; 9 positions match TRBD2. The CDR3 covers 14 residues. The V gene end was trimmed by 8 bases and the J gene end by 4 bases; junction bases not matched to a gene: 8. Germline V gives CDR1 SGHRS, CDR2 YFSETQ. In nucleotides, the CDR3 is TGCGCCAGTCAGAACAGCGGGAGGTCAGATACGCAGTATTTT. It encodes CASQNSGRSDTQYF.

This clone has only one observation. The chain employs TRBV2 and TRBJ2-1; the match to TRBD2 covers 8 bases. After removal of 6 bases from V and 5 bases from J, the junction contained 9 bases not matched to a gene. CDR1 is SNHLY and CDR2 is FYNNEI in the germline V gene. The CDR3 has 15 residues. CDR3 loop: CASRPGLAQHNEQFF. Written as DNA, the CDR3 is TGTGCCAGCAGGCCCGGACTAGCCCAGCACAATGAGCAGTTCTTC.

This clone appeared a few times. The V call is TRBV28, the J call TRBJ1-3; D might be TRBD1 (5 bases). This CDR3 contains 16 residues. V was cut by 7 bases and J by 0 bases, with 16 bases left in between. Germline CDR1 MDHEN, CDR2 SYDVKM. The CDR3 spells CASTHGGGYSGNTIYF. The DNA for the CDR3 is TGTGCCAGCACCCATGGGGGGGGGTACTCTGGAAACACCATATATTTT.

The chain is built from TRBV29-1 and TRBJ2-7, with 12 positions matching TRBD1. The CDR3 extends over 16 amino acids. Germline CDR1 is SQVTM and CDR2 is ANQGSEA. V lost 1 base and J lost 5; bases outside the gene matches: 9. The CDR3 DNA reads as TGCAGCGTTGAAGTAAATGAGGGGGACAGGGGGCACGAGCAGTACTTC. Encoded protein: CSVEVNEGDRGHEQYF.

This chain joins TRBV27 and TRBJ2-7, with a weak D call TRBD2 (5 bases). The length of the CDR3 is 15 residues. Per the germline V gene, CDR1 is MNHEY and CDR2 is SMNVEV (reference sequence). Trimming shortened V by 5 bases and J by 0 bases, and 14 bases separated the two germline ends. Here the CDR3 reads CASSGISGSSYEQYF. In nucleotides, the CDR3 is TGTGCCAGCAGTGGCATCTCGGGGAGCTCCTACGAGCAGTACTTC.

The gene calls are TRBV27 and TRBJ1-5, with D possibly matching TRBD1 (5 bases). The CDR3 sequence is 14 residues long. In germline, CDR1 is MNHEY, CDR2 SMNVEV (reference sequence). With 1 base removed from V and 7 bases from J, the gap between germline ends came to 11 bases. This CDR3 is CASSLLGEAQPQHF. The CDR3 DNA is TGTGCCAGCAGTTTATTGGGGGAGGCCCAGCCCCAGCATTTT.

The V and J genes are TRBV29-1 and TRBJ1-2, with D unclear. V was clipped by 0 bases and J by 0 bases, with 5 bases between them. The CDR3 has 13 residues. CDR1 and CDR2 (germline): SQVTM, ANQGSEA. The DNA of the CDR3 is TGCAGCGTTGAAGATCGGTCTAACTATGGCTACACCTTC. Its protein product is CSVEDRSNYGYTF.

The table lists this clone with a count of one. One end of the junction is discordant with germline, which a read error may explain. V is TRBV7-7 and J is TRBJ2-7, with D possibly being TRBD2 (6 bases). The CDR3 contains 14 residues. Germline V gene lookup returns CDR1 SSHAT and CDR2 FNYEAQ (reference sequence). CDR3 amino acids: CASSLGDGSYEQYF. The DNA of the CDR3 is TGTGCTAGCAGCTTAGGGGACGGGAGCTACGAGCAGTACTTC.

This clone was counted between two and nine times. The rearrangement uses TRBV29-1 and TRBJ1-1; D remains unclear. Per germline, CDR1 SQVTM and CDR2 ANQGSEA. This CDR3 has 11 amino acids. With 6 bases removed from V and 1 base from J, the gap between germline ends came to 6 bases. In DNA form, the CDR3 reads TGCAGCGTGCCCAGGAACACTGAAGCTTTCTTT. This translates into CSVPRNTEAFF.

The chain combines TRBV28 with TRBJ2-7, with unresolved D. The germline CDR1 and CDR2 sequences are MDHEN and SYDVKM. Trimming shortened V by 3 bases and J by 0 bases, and 3 bases separated the two germline ends. This CDR3 is built from 12 residues. This CDR3 is CASSFGSYEQYF. The CDR3 coding sequence is TGTGCCAGCAGTTTCGGCTCCTACGAGCAGTACTTC.